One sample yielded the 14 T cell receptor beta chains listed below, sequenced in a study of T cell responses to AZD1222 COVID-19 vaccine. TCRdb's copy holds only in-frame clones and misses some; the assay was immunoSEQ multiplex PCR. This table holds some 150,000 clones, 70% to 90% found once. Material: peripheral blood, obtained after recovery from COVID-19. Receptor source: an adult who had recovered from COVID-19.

This chain's CDR3 is CASKGGGRDEQFF. The DNA of the CDR3 is TGTGCCAGCAAGGGCGGGGGGCGAGATGAGCAGTTCTTC. This rearrangement joins TRBV7-3 to TRBJ2-1; TRBD2 aligns across 8 bases. V gave up 7 bases and J gave up 8 bases; unmatched junction bases: 7. This CDR3 region has 13 residues. Germline V gives CDR1 SGHTA, CDR2 FQGTGA.

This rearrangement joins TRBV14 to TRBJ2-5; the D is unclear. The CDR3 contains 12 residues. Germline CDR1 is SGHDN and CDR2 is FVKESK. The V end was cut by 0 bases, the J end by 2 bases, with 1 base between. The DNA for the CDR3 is TGTGCCAGCAGCCAAGATCAAGAGACCCAGTACTTC. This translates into CASSQDQETQYF.

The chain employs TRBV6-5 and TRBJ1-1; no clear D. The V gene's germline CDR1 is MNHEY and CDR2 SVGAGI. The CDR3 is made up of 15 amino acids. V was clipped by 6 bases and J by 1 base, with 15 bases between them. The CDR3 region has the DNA TGTGCCAGCAGCCAGGTTGAAAGACCGAACACTGAAGCTTTCTTT. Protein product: CASSQVERPNTEAFF.

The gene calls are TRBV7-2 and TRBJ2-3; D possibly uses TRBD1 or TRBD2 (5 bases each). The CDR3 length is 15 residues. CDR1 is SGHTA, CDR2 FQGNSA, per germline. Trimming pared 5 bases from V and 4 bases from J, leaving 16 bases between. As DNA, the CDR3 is TGTGCCAGCAGCCCCGAGGGGCTTCGGCCAGATACGCAGTATTTT. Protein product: CASSPEGLRPDTQYF. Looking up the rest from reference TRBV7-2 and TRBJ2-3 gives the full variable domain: GAGVSQSPSNKVTEKGKDVELRCDPISGHTALYWYRQSLGQGLEFLIYFQGNSAPDKSGLPSDRFSAERTGGSVSTLTIQRTQQEDSAVYLCASSPEGLRPDTQYFGPGTRLTVL.

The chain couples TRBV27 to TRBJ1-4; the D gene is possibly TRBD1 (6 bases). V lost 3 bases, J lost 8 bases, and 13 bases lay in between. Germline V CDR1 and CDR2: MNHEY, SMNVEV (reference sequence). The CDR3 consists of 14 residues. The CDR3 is CASSFGGLKEKLFF. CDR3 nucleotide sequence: TGTGCCAGCAGTTTCGGGGGGCTGAAAGAAAAACTGTTTTTT.

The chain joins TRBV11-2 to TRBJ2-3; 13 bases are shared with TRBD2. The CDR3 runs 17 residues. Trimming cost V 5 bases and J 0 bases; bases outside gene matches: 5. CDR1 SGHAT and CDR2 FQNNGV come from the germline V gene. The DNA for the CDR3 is TGTGCCAGCAGCACCCGGACTAGCGGGGGTAGCACAGATACGCAGTATTTT. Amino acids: CASSTRTSGGSTDTQYF.

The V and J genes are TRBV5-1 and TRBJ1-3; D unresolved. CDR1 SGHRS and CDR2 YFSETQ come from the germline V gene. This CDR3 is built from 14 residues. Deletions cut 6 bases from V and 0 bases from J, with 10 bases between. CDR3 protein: CASTPDNSGNTIYF. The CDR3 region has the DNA TGCGCCAGCACCCCTGATAACTCTGGAAACACCATATATTTT. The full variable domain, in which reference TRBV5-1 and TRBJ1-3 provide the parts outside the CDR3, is KAGVTQTPRYLIKTRGQQVTLSCSPISGHRSVSWYQQTPGQGLQFLFEYFSETQRNKGNFPGRFSGRQFSNSRSEMNVSTLELGDSALYLCASTPDNSGNTIYFGEGSWLTVV.

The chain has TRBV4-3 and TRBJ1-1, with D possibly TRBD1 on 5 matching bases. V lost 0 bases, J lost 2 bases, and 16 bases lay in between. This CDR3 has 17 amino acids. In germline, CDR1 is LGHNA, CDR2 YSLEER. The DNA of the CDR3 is TGCGCCAGCAGCCAAGATCGAGGGGAGGGCCCCAACACTGAAGCTTTCTTT. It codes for CASSQDRGEGPNTEAFF.

CDR3 DNA sequence: TGCGCCAGCAGACCGCTCTACAGGGACTACAATGAGCAGTTCTTC. Translation gives CASRPLYRDYNEQFF. The chain has TRBV4-1 and TRBJ2-1; D may be TRBD1 (6 bases). V lost 6 bases, J lost 3 bases, and 15 bases lay in between. This CDR3 has 15 amino acids. Germline CDR1 and CDR2: MGHRA and YSYEKL.

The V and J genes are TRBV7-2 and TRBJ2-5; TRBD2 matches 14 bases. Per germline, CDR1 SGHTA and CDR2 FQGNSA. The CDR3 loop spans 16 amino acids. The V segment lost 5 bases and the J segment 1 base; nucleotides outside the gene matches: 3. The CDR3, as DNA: TGTGCCAGCAGCATCGGACTAGCGGGGGGCCAAGAGACCCAGTACTTC. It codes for CASSIGLAGGQETQYF.

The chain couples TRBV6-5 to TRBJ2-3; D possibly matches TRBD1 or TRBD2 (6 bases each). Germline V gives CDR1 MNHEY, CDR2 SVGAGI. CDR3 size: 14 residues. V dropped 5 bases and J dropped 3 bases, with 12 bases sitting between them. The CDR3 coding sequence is TGTGCCAGCAGTCACTTAGGGGGGACAGATACGCAGTATTTT. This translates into CASSHLGGTDTQYF.

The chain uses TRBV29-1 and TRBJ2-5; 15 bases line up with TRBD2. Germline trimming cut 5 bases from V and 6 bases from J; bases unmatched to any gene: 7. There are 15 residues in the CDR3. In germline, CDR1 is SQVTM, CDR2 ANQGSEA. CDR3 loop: CSVRTSGGALKTQYF. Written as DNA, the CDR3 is TGCAGCGTTAGGACTAGCGGGGGGGCCTTGAAGACCCAGTACTTC.

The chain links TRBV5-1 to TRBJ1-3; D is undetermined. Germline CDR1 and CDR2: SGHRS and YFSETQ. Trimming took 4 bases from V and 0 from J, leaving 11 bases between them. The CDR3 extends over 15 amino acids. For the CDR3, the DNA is TGCGCCAGCAGCCCCATAGTAAGCTCTGGAAACACCATATATTTT. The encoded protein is CASSPIVSSGNTIYF.

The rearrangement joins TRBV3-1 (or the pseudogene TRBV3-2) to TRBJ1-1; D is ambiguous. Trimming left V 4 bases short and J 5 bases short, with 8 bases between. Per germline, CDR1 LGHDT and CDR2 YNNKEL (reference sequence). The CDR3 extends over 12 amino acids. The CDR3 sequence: CASSPGPTEAFF. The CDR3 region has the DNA TGTGCCAGCAGCCCCGGGCCGACTGAAGCTTTCTTT.